This T cell receptor (beta chain) was sequenced for a study of blood T cells in healthy people across ages. Study-level information: In model experiments, template switching was able to capture about one barcoded beta molecule for every two T cells that were present.

The CDR3 is made up of 14 amino acids. The germline V gene encodes CDR1 MGHRA and CDR2 YSYEKL. A few counts support this clonotype. With a J-beta primer mix and a sample-barcoded 5' primer, a second PCR ran about 7 to 11 cycles. Each CDR3 protein gets one entry after TCRdb re-called the 5' RACE reads with MiXCR. The sample lists hundreds of thousands of distinct CDR3 sequences; 20% to 25% were seen once. The genes are TRBV4-1 and TRBJ2-5, with D tentatively TRBD2 (5 bases). The J call could be wrong; TRBJ2-1 is a better fit for the DNA end. Source material: blood. This clonotype was sampled from a man between 65 and 85 years old in good health. The chain's CDR3 is CASSQGLASNEQFF. Here the CDR3 DNA reads TGCGCCAGCAGCCAAGGGCTAGCCAGCAATGAGCAGTTCTTC.